Sequencing of this T cell receptor (beta chain) was carried out in a study of blood T cell repertoires in COVID-19 (dated by TCRdb to about 2020). The study in broad terms: The collaborator samples originated in the United States, Italy and Spain and spanned the acute and convalescent phases of COVID-19. The repertoires were made available in a free public database intended to serve as a resource for research on the immune response to SARS-CoV-2. Subjects who had been exposed to COVID-19, were actively infected with it, or had recovered from it provided the deeply sampled blood TCRbeta repertoires that made up the dataset. The sample metadata nearly always contained a de-identified subject ID, COVID-19 status, age in years and sex. Where available, HLA class I and class II types were taken from metadata supplied by the sample provider and were not determined by assay-based typing. The material from the prospective study consisted of cDNA or gDNA derived from T cells, B-cell-depleted T cells, or PBMCs. The samples were drawn from the first 160 participants of the ongoing ImmuneRACE study and from over a thousand subjects provided by 6 global collaborators. Results the study describes overall, beyond this receptor: The quantity of clinical and demographic metadata differed by source and by participant and was supplied without curation.

Participants in the prospective study were enrolled through a virtual design, were aged about 18 to 90 years, and lived in approximately 25 United States geographic areas. Cohort assignment in the prospective study relied on participant-reported clinical history from a screening survey and a study questionnaire. Mobile phlebotomists in the prospective study collected whole blood, serum and a nasopharyngeal or oropharyngeal swab from every participant. Prospective study participants could optionally give additional blood draws and questionnaires over an approximately two-month period. Prospective study blood samples were shipped either frozen or at room temperature before DNA extraction. Regarding this clone: It has no known antigen specificity. Per-base qualities were not stored, and no clone one base away is much larger.

Including cysteine and phenylalanine, the CDR3 has 17 amino acids. The entry retains the CDR3 DNA only, 51 bases that are in frame from base 1. V loses 6 bases of germline sequence and J loses 3 bases, and the interval between the two ends is 20 bases. The immunoSEQ Assay, a bias-controlled multiplex PCR, was used to amplify TCRbeta CDR3 regions from genomic DNA. Concerning the study's data processing: Nucleated cell counts per sample were estimated from amplification of reference gene primers within the assay. Sequence reads were collapsed and filtered to measure the absolute abundance of every unique TCRbeta CDR3 rearrangement. For each sample, productive Simpson clonality was calculated by taking the square root of Simpson's diversity index across productive rearrangements. The source is immuneACCESS, and TCRdb retained only in-frame sequences with V and J called. Part of the clones is not carried over; for the studies checked, unresolved V genes explain less than half of this, and the remainder is unexplained. The V and J calls and the clone size are those of that table, but D and trimming were determined from the DNA. The sample table contains about 200,000 clones; only one count was recorded for 86% of them. The ten largest clonotypes hold 3% to 4% of the sample.

The clonotype comes from a woman aged 40 to 50 with acute COVID-19. The chain was built from TRBV6-7 and TRBJ2-2; TRBD1 could be the D gene, as 6 bases match. TRBV6-7 is an ORF, and what it does is uncertain. Material for sequencing was PBMCs or T cells enriched from blood (not recorded which). The DNA sequence follows: TGTGCCAGCAGGATGTCGACAGAAGGGGGACACACCGGGGAGCTGTTTTTT. Its translation reads: CASRMSTEGGHTGELFF.